These 24 T cell receptor beta chains originate from one sample sequenced in a study of T cell responses to AZD1222 COVID-19 vaccine. Some clones are missing from TCRdb's copy, which holds only in-frame ones; the method was immunoSEQ multiplex PCR. The top ten clones hold 15% to 20% of a sample with about 100,000 clones, 80% to 90% of them seen once. The specimen was peripheral blood, collected on day 0 of AZD1222 vaccination. The origin of the receptors is an adult in good health.

The V call is TRBV19, the J call TRBJ2-7; 9 positions match TRBD1. Germline V gene lookup returns CDR1 LNHDA and CDR2 SQIVND (reference sequence). The CDR3 has 14 amino acids. V was clipped by 5 bases and J by 2 bases; unmatched bases: 4. The CDR3 DNA reads TGTGCCAGTAGTCCCGGACAGGGGCCCTACGAGCAGTACTTC. Protein: CASSPGQGPYEQYF.

The rearrangement joins TRBV2 to TRBJ1-6, with D possibly TRBD1 on 5 matching bases. The germline V and J ends were trimmed by 6 bases and 2 bases, with 17 bases remaining between them. This CDR3 contains 17 residues. Germline CDR1 reads SNHLY; CDR2 reads FYNNEI. This CDR3 reads CASRLGAWGAYNSPLHF. The CDR3 DNA sequence: TGTGCCAGCAGGCTCGGGGCCTGGGGCGCCTATAATTCACCCCTCCACTTT.

The V and J genes are TRBV7-2 and TRBJ2-2; D possibly corresponds to TRBD2 (6 bases). The length of the CDR3 is 15 residues. The germline CDR1 and CDR2 sequences are SGHTA and FQGNSA. Trimming took off 3 bases at V and 6 bases at J, with 14 bases between the two ends. The CDR3 reads CASSFGGGSAGELFF. In nucleotides, the CDR3 is TGTGCCAGCAGCTTTGGCGGAGGGTCGGCCGGGGAGCTGTTTTTT.

This chain connects TRBV3-1 (or the pseudogene TRBV3-2) to TRBJ2-7, with a weak D call TRBD1 (6 bases). From germline, CDR1 is LGHDT and CDR2 YNNKEL (reference sequence). The CDR3 has 13 residues. Trimming removed 2 bases at V and 3 bases at J, with 8 bases between. As DNA, the CDR3 is TGTGCCAGCAGCCAAAGAGGGGGCTACGAGCAGTACTTC. This codes for CASSQRGGYEQYF.

About this clone itself: The same CDR3 can be traced to other DNA sequences in this sample. The rearrangement joins TRBV5-1 to TRBJ1-1; TRBD1 matches 11 bases. The CDR3 loop spans 14 amino acids. The ends lost 3 bases at V and 4 bases at J; junction bases unmatched: 2. Looked up from germline, CDR1 is SGHRS and CDR2 is YFSETQ. This CDR3 is CASSSGQGVTEAFF. The CDR3 nucleotides are TGCGCCAGCAGCTCGGGACAGGGGGTCACTGAAGCTTTCTTT.

This chain links TRBV7-3 with TRBJ2-5, with 15 bases that match TRBD2. V was pared by 5 bases and J by 2 bases, with 3 bases of the junction left unmatched. The length of the CDR3 is 16 residues. CDR1 is SGHTA, CDR2 FQGTGA, per germline. The CDR3 here is CASSPGLAGGQETQYF. CDR3 coding DNA: TGTGCCAGCAGCCCAGGACTAGCGGGGGGGCAAGAGACCCAGTACTTC.

V and J are TRBV12-3 or TRBV12-4 and TRBJ1-6, with no clear D. Trimming shortened V by 6 bases and J by 5 bases, and 8 bases separated the two germline ends. CDR3 length equals 13 residues. The CDR3 coding sequence is TGTGCCAGCAGCCGGGGAAATAATTCACCCCTCCACTTT. It specifies CASSRGNNSPLHF.

The chain is built from TRBV5-8 and TRBJ1-1; a weak D match, TRBD1 (5 bases). The CDR3 spans 15 residues. V was clipped by 4 bases and J by 7 bases, with 20 bases between them. Germline assignment: CDR1 SGHTS and CDR2 YDEGEE. CDR3: CASSEGVFLIREAFF. CDR3 coding DNA: TGTGCCAGCAGCGAAGGGGTTTTCCTCATCCGTGAAGCTTTCTTT.

The genes are TRBV29-1 and TRBJ2-7; D gene uncertain. The ends were cut back, 6 bases at V and 1 base at J, with 13 bases in the middle. Germline V gives CDR1 SQVTM, CDR2 ANQGSEA. The CDR3 contains 13 residues. The CDR3, as DNA: TGCAGCGTGAATGACGGCCGTTCCTACGAGCAGTACTTC. Translated: CSVNDGRSYEQYF.

The chain joins TRBV9 to TRBJ1-2; D is possibly TRBD1 (5 bases). In germline, CDR1 is SGDLS, CDR2 YYNGEE. This CDR3 comprises 14 residues. The V end was cut by 6 bases, the J end by 3 bases, with 15 bases between. The CDR3 loop is CASTASRGDYGYTF. The CDR3 DNA is TGTGCCAGCACCGCGAGCAGAGGGGACTATGGCTACACCTTC.

V is TRBV5-1 and J is TRBJ2-3; tentative D call: TRBD2 (5 bases). V shed 5 bases and J shed 2 bases, with 15 bases lying between them. The CDR3 totals 15 residues. Looked up from germline, CDR1 is SGHRS and CDR2 is YFSETQ. CDR3 DNA: TGCGCCAGCAGTGACGGGGATCCTGACACAGATACGCAGTATTTT. Protein: CASSDGDPDTDTQYF.

The V gene is TRBV25-1, the J gene TRBJ1-4; D gene ambiguous. This CDR3 is 15 amino acids long. Trimming left V 6 bases short and J 6 bases short, with 17 bases between. In germline, CDR1 is MGHDK, CDR2 SYGVNS. CDR3 nucleotides: TGTGCCAGCAGGGAGTCGGGTGGTCTACATGAAAAACTGTTTTTT. Its protein is CASRESGGLHEKLFF.

This clone was found once. The chain joins TRBV30 to TRBJ1-1; D remains ambiguous. This CDR3 spans 11 amino acids. The V end lost 4 bases, the J end lost 5 bases, and 8 bases lay between the germline ends. Germline CDR1 is GTSNPN and CDR2 is SVGIG (reference sequence). The CDR3 DNA sequence: TGTGCCTGGAAGCGGAGGACTGAAGCTTTCTTT. Translation gives CAWKRRTEAFF.

On this clone itself: A single base separates this from a much larger clone, so it may be a read error. V gene TRBV11-3 combines with J gene TRBJ1-1; TRBD1 matches at 7 bases. V shed 5 bases and J 1 base; nucleotides not matched to a gene: 1. The CDR3 spans 13 residues. Germline V gene lookup returns CDR1 SGHNT and CDR2 YENEEA. CDR3 DNA: TGTGCCAGCAGCCGACAGGGGAACACTGAAGCTTTCTTT. Translation: CASSRQGNTEAFF.

Remarks on this clone: At one end, the junction sequence differs from germline, possibly due to a read error. The chain uses TRBV5-1 and TRBJ2-3, with D possibly called TRBD1 or TRBD2 (5 bases each). The CDR3 totals 19 residues. Germline-derived CDR1 and CDR2 are SGHRS and YFSETQ. The CDR3 loop is CASSTGTSRPRVNTDTQYF. In DNA, the CDR3 is TGCGCCAGCAGCACCGGGACGTCAAGGCCACGGGTCAACACAGACACGCAGTATTTT.

The chain employs TRBV5-1 and TRBJ1-1; tentatively, D is TRBD1 (5 bases). Germline values: CDR1 SGHRS, CDR2 YFSETQ. The V gene lost 3 bases and the J gene lost 1 base, with 22 bases spanning the gap. CDR3 length: 18 residues. As DNA, the CDR3 is TGCGCCAGCAGCTCCCCTGTGGGGACTAAAAGAGGGAACACTGAAGCTTTCTTT. This translates into CASSSPVGTKRGNTEAFF.

The chain couples TRBV5-1 to TRBJ1-1; TRBD1 matches 7 bases. Trimming at V came to 3 bases and at J to 3 bases, leaving 8 bases not matched to a gene. Germline lookup yields CDR1 SGHRS and CDR2 YFSETQ. The CDR3 sequence is 15 residues long. CDR3 nucleotide sequence: TGCGCCAGCAGCTCCATGACAGGGATTGACACTGAAGCTTTCTTT. Its protein product is CASSSMTGIDTEAFF.

The rearrangement uses TRBV6-2 or TRBV6-3 and TRBJ2-3; 10 bases align to TRBD2. The CDR3 covers 19 residues. CDR1 and CDR2 (germline): MNHEY, SVGEGT. V lost 0 bases to trimming and J lost 0 bases; unmatched junction nucleotides: 9. The CDR3 coding sequence is TGTGCCAGCAGTTACTCGATACTAGCGGGATTAACTAGCACAGATACGCAGTATTTT. It encodes CASSYSILAGLTSTDTQYF.

J is TRBJ1-2 and V is TRBV19, with D uncertain. V was trimmed by 2 bases and J by 6 bases, leaving 13 bases between them. The length of the CDR3 is 14 residues. Germline lookup yields CDR1 LNHDA and CDR2 SQIVND (reference sequence). Here the CDR3 reads CASSISGENNGYTF. As DNA, the CDR3 is TGTGCCAGTAGTATATCTGGGGAGAACAATGGCTACACCTTC.

CDR3 DNA: TGTGCCAGCAGTGAGGCGGTCAAGGCCGAGCAGTACTTC. Translating gives CASSEAVKAEQYF. The chain has TRBV2 and TRBJ2-7, with D unclear. The CDR3 covers 13 residues. Germline V gene data show CDR1 as SNHLY and CDR2 as FYNNEI. The V and J ends lost 3 bases and 6 bases respectively, with 12 bases between them.

The chain has TRBV4-1 and TRBJ2-3, with 13 bases matching TRBD2. The CDR3 is 16 residues long. Germline CDR1 reads MGHRA; CDR2 reads YSYEKL. The trim removed 4 bases at V and 4 bases at J, leaving 5 bases unmatched. DNA for the CDR3: TGCGCCAGCAGCCGAGGACTAGCGGGAGAGTCAGATACGCAGTATTTT. Translated, it gives CASSRGLAGESDTQYF.

The chain recombines TRBV19 with TRBJ1-5; tentative D call: TRBD1 (5 bases). Trimming removed 7 bases at V and 4 bases at J, with 17 bases between. CDR3 length equals 15 residues. Germline CDR1 LNHDA, CDR2 SQIVND (reference sequence). The CDR3 region has the DNA TGTGCCAGTACCCATCAGGGCAGCCCTAATCAGCCCCAGCATTTT. It yields the protein CASTHQGSPNQPQHF. Using reference TRBV19 and TRBJ1-5 for the parts outside the CDR3, the full variable domain is DGGITQSPKYLFRKEGQNVTLSCEQNLNHDAMYWYRQDPGQGLRLIYYSQIVNDFQKGDIAEGYSVSREKKESFPLTVTSAQKNPTAFYLCASTHQGSPNQPQHFGDGTRLSIL.

The CDR3, as DNA: TGTGCCACTAACGACAGGGGGGAGGAAAAACTGTTTTTT. Translated: CATNDRGEEKLFF. The rearrangement joins TRBV19 to TRBJ1-4; the match to TRBD1 covers 9 bases. The CDR3 contains 13 residues. Germline V lookup: CDR1 LNHDA, CDR2 SQIVND (reference sequence). Losses at the gene ends were 10 bases for V and 8 bases for J; bases not matched to a gene: 8.

The genes are TRBV3-1 (or the pseudogene TRBV3-2) and TRBJ1-1, with TRBD1 matching 7 bases. V shed 0 bases and J 10 bases; nucleotides not matched to a gene: 5. Per germline, CDR1 LGHDT and CDR2 YNNKEL (reference sequence). The CDR3 spans 13 residues. Here the CDR3 reads CASSQETGERAFF. The CDR3 DNA is TGTGCCAGCAGCCAAGAAACAGGGGAACGAGCTTTCTTT.